These T cell receptor beta chains were read from a single sample in a study of CD8+ T cells in alopecia areata. Method: immunoSEQ multiplex PCR; TCRdb's copy keeps in-frame clones and lacks some. The sample lists a few hundred thousand clones, around two fifths occurring once. This sample comprised CD4+ T cells sorted from blood, obtained at roughly week 36, from a patient treated with tofacitinib. Receptor source: a human donor with alopecia areata. Each CDR3 is given with its conserved first and last residue. Fields, in order: J gene, clone size, D gene, V gene, CDR3 DNA, CDR3 protein. The D gene is left open where the match is weak. Size is omitted from some rows. Given values are once, few, many or a class for expanded clones.

TRBJ1-2 | once | NA | TRBV28 | TGTGCCAGCAGTCCTCTGACAGCTAACTATGGCTACACCTTC | CASSPLTANYGYTF
TRBJ2-7 | NA | TRBD1 | TRBV4-2 | TGTGCCAGCAGCCAAGATGGGACAGGGTTCTACGAGCAGTACTTC | CASSQDGTGFYEQYF
TRBJ1-5 | NA | TRBD1 | TRBV4-1 | TGCGCCAGCAGCCAAGTGGGACAGCCTAATCAGCCCCAGCATTTT | CASSQVGQPNQPQHF
TRBJ1-2 | NA | NA | TRBV11-2 | TGTGCCCCCAAACCCGGGGGGGATGGCTACACCTTC | CAPKPGGDGYTF
TRBJ1-1 | few | NA | TRBV7-2 | TGTGCCAGCAGCATAGCTGAAGCTTTCTTT | CASSIAEAFF
TRBJ1-5 | few | TRBD1 | TRBV6-4 | TGTGCCAGCAGTGACTCGGGGACAGGGGTTTATAGCAATCAGCCCCAGCATTTT | CASSDSGTGVYSNQPQHF
TRBJ1-1 | NA | NA | TRBV7-9 | TGTGCCAGCAGCCCCCCAGGGAGGTTGAACACTGAAGCTTTCTTT | CASSPPGRLNTEAFF
TRBJ1-5 | NA | TRBD1 | TRBV6-5 | TGTGCCAGCAGAACCCGACAGGGAAGCAATCAGCCCCAGCATTTT | CASRTRQGSNQPQHF
TRBJ2-3 | NA | NA | TRBV2 | TGTGCCAGCAGTGAACAGTATACGCAGTATTTT | CASSEQYTQYF
TRBJ2-5 | few | TRBD1 | TRBV5-1 | TGCGCCAGCAGCGTCGAACTGGGACAGGGACGGGAAGAGACCCAGTACTTC | CASSVELGQGREETQYF
TRBJ2-7 | NA | TRBD2 | TRBV18 | TGTGCCAGCTCATACTCCGGGGGGTACGAGCAGTACTTC | CASSYSGGYEQYF
TRBJ2-5 | NA | NA | TRBV9 | TGTGCCAGCAGCGTAGCCTGGACGCGGCAAGAGACCCAGTACTTC | CASSVAWTRQETQYF
TRBJ1-5 | many | TRBD1 | TRBV28 | TGTGCCAGCAGCCCCGGGGGACAGCCGCGTCAGCCCCAGCATTTT | CASSPGGQPRQPQHF
TRBJ1-4 | NA | NA | TRBV29-1 | TGCAGCGTTGTGACCACTAATGAAAAACTGTTTTTT | CSVVTTNEKLFF
TRBJ2-1 | NA | TRBD2 | TRBV30 | TGTGCCTGGAGTGTACTGATTAGCGGGCCCTACAATGAGCAGTTCTTC | CAWSVLISGPYNEQFF
TRBJ1-2 | NA | NA | TRBV29-1 | TGCAGCGTGGTAGACAGAAACTATGGCTACACCTTC | CSVVDRNYGYTF
TRBJ1-4 | many | NA | TRBV28 | TGTGCCAGCAGTCCCCGTGAGGAAAAACTGTTTTTT | CASSPREEKLFF
TRBJ1-1 | NA | NA | TRBV30 | TGTGCCTGGCACAGGGTGGCTGAAGCTTTCTTT | CAWHRVAEAFF
TRBJ2-5 | NA | NA | TRBV27 | TGTGCCAGCACCTTCCCTCCCCTTGAGCTCCATCCCCCAGAGACCCAGTACTTC | CASTFPPLELHPPETQYF
TRBJ2-1 | NA | TRBD2 | TRBV2 | TGTGCCAGCAGAGTAGGACTAGCGGGAGGTCATGAGCAGTTCTTC | CASRVGLAGGHEQFF
TRBJ2-7 | NA | NA | TRBV6-5 | TGTGCCAGCAGTCGCTTCAGGGGAGTGGAGTACGAGCAGTACTTC | CASSRFRGVEYEQYF
TRBJ1-1 | few | NA | TRBV2 | TGTGCCAGCAGTGAATTTCCGAACACTGAAGCTTTCTTT | CASSEFPNTEAFF
TRBJ2-7 | NA | NA | TRBV7-2 | TGTGCCAGCAGCCCTAGTAACGGTTACGAGCAGTACTTC | CASSPSNGYEQYF
TRBJ2-7 | few | NA | TRBV4-1 | TGCGCCAGCAGCCAAGAAGGGGGTGAGCAGTACTTC | CASSQEGGEQYF
TRBJ2-1 | NA | NA | TRBV6-6 | TGTGCCAGCAGTTACGGGGCAGGGGCCAGCAATGAGCAGTTCTTC | CASSYGAGASNEQFF
TRBJ2-5 | few | TRBD2 | TRBV23-1 | TGCGCCAGCAGTCCCCAAGCGGGAGAGAGGGAGACCCAGTACTTC | CASSPQAGERETQYF
TRBJ1-2 | NA | NA | TRBV6-6 | TGTGCCAGCAGTTACGTACCGCAACGCTATGGCTACACCTTC | CASSYVPQRYGYTF
TRBJ2-7 | few | NA | TRBV29-1 | TGCAGCGTTCAGACTAGTTTCTACGAGCAGTACTTC | CSVQTSFYEQYF
TRBJ2-7 | NA | TRBD1 | TRBV27 | TGTGCCAGCAGTTCTGGGACAGGGGCTTCCTACGAGCAGTACTTC | CASSSGTGASYEQYF
TRBJ2-5 | NA | NA | TRBV30 | TGTGCCTGGAGTCGGTATGAGGAGCGGGCTGAGACCCAGTACTTC | CAWSRYEERAETQYF
TRBJ2-6 | NA | TRBD1 | TRBV2 | TGTGCCAGCAGTCCTGGACAGGGGAACTCTGGGGCCAACGTCCTGACTTTC | CASSPGQGNSGANVLTF
TRBJ1-2 | NA | TRBD1 | TRBV6-1 | TGTGCCAGCAGCTCTACAACAGGGGGCTACGGCTACACCTTC | CASSSTTGGYGYTF
TRBJ2-7 | few | NA | TRBV23-1 | TGCGCCAGCTACATCGGTTGGGAGCAGTACTTC | CASYIGWEQYF
TRBJ2-3 | NA | TRBD2 | TRBV10-3 | TGTGCCAGCAGTTATCAGCGGGATTTCACAGATACGCAGTATTTT | CASSYQRDFTDTQYF
TRBJ2-1 | few | TRBD2 | TRBV11-1 | TGTGCCAGCAGTGCGGGGAATCGGGCTAGCGGGAGGTCGAATGAGCAGTTCTTC | CASSAGNRASGRSNEQFF
TRBJ2-5 | NA | NA | TRBV7-2 | TGTGCCAGCAGCCCGCCAAAAGGACAGCGGGGCGAGACCCAGTACTTC | CASSPPKGQRGETQYF
TRBJ1-2 | few | TRBD1 | TRBV25-1 | TGTGCCAGCAGTGATAGACAGGGACTCCTATATGGCTACACCTTC | CASSDRQGLLYGYTF
TRBJ2-2 | NA | NA | TRBV9 | TGTGCCAGCAGCGTAGTCAAGGGTGGGACCGGGGAGCTGTTTTTT | CASSVVKGGTGELFF
TRBJ1-2 | NA | NA | TRBV10-2 | TGCGCCAGCAGCGTTTCGGAGGGAGGCTATGGCTACACCTTC | CASSVSEGGYGYTF
TRBJ1-1 | NA | NA | TRBV6-5 | TGTGCCAGCAGTACCCCCCGGGCTGAAGCTTTCTTT | CASSTPRAEAFF
TRBJ2-1 | NA | NA | TRBV7-8 | TGTGCCAGCAGCTTAATCCAGCAATCGATTTACAATGAGCAGTTCTTC | CASSLIQQSIYNEQFF
TRBJ2-7 | NA | NA | TRBV30 | TGTGCCTGGAGTGTAGGGCTGGAAGCGGGCCTATCATACGAGCAGTACTTC | CAWSVGLEAGLSYEQYF
TRBJ2-3 | NA | NA | TRBV5-1 | TGCGCCAGCAGCCCGGCGGTGGCCGAGAGCCCGCAGTATTTT | CASSPAVAESPQYF
TRBJ1-1 | few | TRBD1 | TRBV25-1 | TGTGCCAGCAGTGTGGACAGGGCTGGCACTGAAGCTTTCTTT | CASSVDRAGTEAFF
TRBJ1-1 | NA | NA | TRBV18 | TGTGCCAGCTCACCTCGGCAGGGAGAAGCTTTCTTT | CASSPRQGEAFF
TRBJ2-1 | few | TRBD1 | TRBV5-4 | TGTGCCAGCAGCACCGGACAGGGGATCTACAATGAGCAGTTCTTC | CASSTGQGIYNEQFF
TRBJ1-5 | NA | NA | TRBV4-3 | TGCGCCAGCAGCCAAGATCGGGGGAGCAATCAGCCCCAGCATTTT | CASSQDRGSNQPQHF
TRBJ2-3 | NA | TRBD2 | TRBV5-1 | TGCGCCAGCAGCTTGGGGGCCAGCGGGAGAGGCACAGATACGCAGTATTTT | CASSLGASGRGTDTQYF
TRBJ1-2 | NA | NA | TRBV6-5 | TGTGCCAGCAGTTACGAGGTGGGCGGCTACACCTTC | CASSYEVGGYTF
TRBJ2-3 | NA | TRBD1 | TRBV4-2 | TGTGCCAGCAGCCACGACAGGGCTGACACAGATACGCAGTATTTT | CASSHDRADTDTQYF
TRBJ1-1 | NA | TRBD1 | TRBV29-1 | TGCAGCGTTGTGATCGGACAGGGGAAAGCTGAAGCTTTCTTT | CSVVIGQGKAEAFF
TRBJ2-3 | NA | TRBD2 | TRBV12-5 | TGTGCTAGTCGAGCTAGCGGGAGTTCAGATACGCAGTATTTT | CASRASGSSDTQYF
TRBJ2-1 | NA | TRBD2 | TRBV5-1 | TGCGCCAGCAGCTTGCTGACTAGCGGGAGTTCGGGGCACAATGAGCAGTTCTTC | CASSLLTSGSSGHNEQFF
TRBJ2-3 | NA | TRBD2 | TRBV2 | TGTGCCAGCATAACGGGACTAGCGGGAGGAGGCACAGATACGCAGTATTTT | CASITGLAGGGTDTQYF
TRBJ1-5 | NA | NA | TRBV6-1 | TGTGCCAGCAGTGTTAGCAATACAGGTCAGCCCCAGCATTTT | CASSVSNTGQPQHF
TRBJ2-3 | few | NA | TRBV28 | TGTGCCAGCAGTTCGGCGGGCACAGATACGCAGTATTTT | CASSSAGTDTQYF
TRBJ2-7 | NA | NA | TRBV6-5 | TGTGCCAGCAGTTCCTTGGCGGCCTACGAGCAGTACTTC | CASSSLAAYEQYF
TRBJ1-5 | NA | TRBD1 | TRBV5-6 | TGTGCCAGCAGCTTGGCCCGGGACAGGCGGGATCAGCCCCAGCATTTT | CASSLARDRRDQPQHF
TRBJ2-7 | few | NA | TRBV11-2 | TGTGCCAGCAGCTTGTCAAGCCGTTCAGACTCCTACGAGCAGTACTTC | CASSLSSRSDSYEQYF